These 24 T cell receptor beta chains originate from one sample sequenced in a study of early T cells in non-severe SARS-CoV-2 infection (dated by TCRdb to the early 2020s). The library was generated by 5' RACE. Sequencing relied on a NextSeq 500. TCRdb passed the public sequencing reads through fastp at Q25 and MiXCR, retaining productive beta sequences. Rows with one shared CDR3 protein collapse into an entry with the most common genes and DNA. The sample contains approximately 40,000 distinct CDR3 sequences, approximately 8.9% of them found a single time. The top ten constitute 10% to 15% of the sample. Sequenced: whole blood. These receptors came from an adult who was a healthcare worker with PCR-confirmed SARS-CoV-2 infection or an uninfected control (not recorded which).

Judged by abundance, this clonotype is medium-sized. The chain has TRBV5-1 and TRBJ2-1, with D perhaps TRBD1 (6 bases). There are 16 residues in the CDR3. Trimming left V 0 bases short and J 3 bases short, with 13 bases between. Germline CDR1 reads SGHRS; CDR2 reads YFSETQ. CDR3 residues: CASSLGVRDIYNEQFF. The CDR3 coding sequence is TGCGCCAGCAGCTTGGGAGTCCGGGACATCTACAATGAGCAGTTCTTC.

This clonotype was seen ten or more times. V usage is TRBV18 and J usage is TRBJ2-5; D is uncertain. Germline CDR1 reads KGHSH; CDR2 reads LQKENI. V was clipped by 3 bases and J by 3 bases, with 2 bases between them. The CDR3 spans 11 residues. The CDR3 DNA sequence: TGTGCCAGCTCACCCAAAGAGACCCAGTACTTC. Protein product: CASSPKETQYF.

This clonotype was observed a few times. The rearrangement joins TRBV7-2 to TRBJ2-5, with no clear D. Germline CDR1 and CDR2: SGHTA and FQGNSA. The CDR3 is made up of 12 amino acids. V lost 3 bases to trimming and J lost 5 bases, with 7 bases between them. Here the CDR3 reads CASSFGQETQYF. For the CDR3, the DNA is TGTGCCAGCAGCTTTGGCCAGGAGACCCAGTACTTC.

The sample holds a few counts of this clonotype. The V call is TRBV7-2, the J call TRBJ1-2; 8 nucleotides align to TRBD1. V shed 5 bases, J shed 2 bases, and the junction held 4 bases outside the gene matches. Germline CDR1 is SGHTA and CDR2 is FQGNSA. The CDR3 contains 14 residues. The CDR3 loop reads CASSVDRVNYGYTF. The CDR3 nucleotides read TGTGCCAGCAGCGTGGACAGGGTAAACTATGGCTACACCTTC.

This clonotype has a count of ten or more. The chain links TRBV27 to TRBJ1-5, with 7 bases identical to TRBD1. CDR1 is MNHEY and CDR2 is SMNVEV in the germline V gene (reference sequence). V shed 5 bases, J shed 2 bases, and the junction held 3 bases outside the gene matches. The CDR3 is made up of 14 amino acids. CDR3 DNA: TGTGCCAGCAGTCTCGGACAGGGCAATCAGCCCCAGCATTTT. Encoded protein: CASSLGQGNQPQHF.

There are many counts of this clonotype. V usage is TRBV19 and J usage is TRBJ1-1; no firm D call. The CDR3 runs to 13 residues. Trimming left V 1 base short and J 1 base short, with 4 bases between. Germline V gives CDR1 LNHDA, CDR2 SQIVND (reference sequence). This chain's CDR3 is CASSIGGNTEAFF. The CDR3 DNA reads as TGTGCCAGTAGTATAGGAGGGAACACTGAAGCTTTCTTT.

Many counts were recorded for this clonotype. V usage is TRBV3-1 and J usage is TRBJ2-7; D not certain. The CDR3 has 15 residues. Germline values: CDR1 LGHDT, CDR2 YNNKEL (reference sequence). V was pared by 0 bases and J by 9 bases, with 18 bases between. The CDR3 nucleotides read TGTGCCAGCAGCCAAGATTCCTTCGCCGGCTTTAGGCAGTACTTC. It yields the protein CASSQDSFAGFRQYF.

This clonotype was counted many times. CDR3 amino acids: CSAPEGTNEKLFF. The CDR3 nucleotides are TGCAGTGCTCCCGAGGGTACTAATGAAAAACTGTTTTTT. The gene calls are TRBV20-1 and TRBJ1-4, with D hard to call. Germline V gene data show CDR1 as DFQATT and CDR2 as SNEGSKA (reference sequence). CDR3 length equals 13 residues. V was shortened by 5 bases and J by 2 bases, with 9 bases between the two germline ends.

This clonotype showed up many times. The V call is TRBV11-1, the J call TRBJ2-1; D unresolved. The CDR3 is 13 residues long. Trimming removed 1 base at V and 6 bases at J, with 7 bases between. Germline V gene lookup returns CDR1 SGHAT and CDR2 FQDESV (reference sequence). The CDR3 is CASSLDLTNEQFF. The CDR3 DNA reads as TGTGCCAGCAGCTTAGACTTGACCAATGAGCAGTTCTTC.

This clonotype was picked up many times. CDR3 coding DNA: TGTGCCAGCAGTCCCGTGGGCGGCGGGACAGGGGAAGAGACCCAGTACTTC. Protein product: CASSPVGGGTGEETQYF. The chain carries TRBV7-7 and TRBJ2-5; 10 bases agree with TRBD1. V dropped 6 bases and J dropped 3; count of bases not matched to a gene: 13. Germline-derived CDR1 and CDR2 are SSHAT and FNYEAQ (reference sequence). The CDR3 is 17 residues long.

This clonotype was found many times. J is TRBJ1-1 and V is TRBV18, with D possibly matching TRBD1 (5 bases). There are 15 residues in the CDR3. CDR1 and CDR2 from the germline V gene are KGHSH and LQKENI. The V end was cut by 3 bases, the J end by 0 bases, with 11 bases between. CDR3 bases: TGTGCCAGCTCACCGAGGACAATCATGAACACTGAAGCTTTCTTT. It specifies CASSPRTIMNTEAFF.

This clonotype was observed many times. This rearrangement joins TRBV7-9 to TRBJ2-5; 7 bases are a match to TRBD2. Trimming cost V 5 bases and J 4 bases; bases outside gene matches: 10. Germline V gene sequence: CDR1 SEHNR, CDR2 FQNEAQ (reference sequence). The CDR3 sequence is 15 residues long. CDR3 sequence: CASSRREAQGETQYF. The CDR3 DNA sequence: TGTGCCAGCAGCCGCCGGGAGGCACAAGGAGAGACCCAGTACTTC.

This clonotype was seen at least ten times. The genes are TRBV18 and TRBJ1-1; D unresolved. CDR3 size: 13 residues. CDR1 and CDR2 from the germline V gene are KGHSH and LQKENI. Trimming pared 1 base from V and 1 base from J, leaving 4 bases between. The CDR3 coding sequence is TGTGCCAGCTCACCACAAGAGAACACTGAAGCTTTCTTT. Translating gives CASSPQENTEAFF.

A few counts support this clonotype. This chain joins TRBV7-9 and TRBJ2-5; TRBD2 might be the D (5 bases). In germline, CDR1 is SEHNR, CDR2 FQNEAQ (reference sequence). The CDR3 extends over 13 amino acids. Between the trimmed V and J ends, which lost 7 bases and 3 bases, there was a span of 12 bases. In DNA, the CDR3 is TGTGCCAGCAACACAGCGGCGAAAGAGACCCAGTACTTC. It yields the protein CASNTAAKETQYF.

This clonotype was counted at least ten times. The chain uses TRBV12-3 or TRBV12-4 and TRBJ2-1, with TRBD2 matching 7 bases. The ends lost 8 bases at V and 4 bases at J; junction bases unmatched: 8. The length of the CDR3 is 14 residues. The CDR3 nucleotides read TGTGCCAGCTGGCTAGCGGACCCTTACAATGAGCAGTTCTTC. This encodes CASWLADPYNEQFF.

This clonotype was seen at least ten times. The chain is built from TRBV7-9 and TRBJ2-7; 10 bases match TRBD2. Germline V CDR1 and CDR2: SEHNR, FQNEAQ (reference sequence). CDR3 length equals 13 residues. The junction had 4 bases not matched to a gene; V was cut back by 5 bases and J by 6 bases. CDR3 loop: CASSPRTSGEQYF. The CDR3 nucleotides are TGTGCCAGCAGCCCGAGGACTAGCGGCGAGCAGTACTTC.

This clonotype has a count of ten or more. A junction boundary mismatches the germline segment, possibly from a read error. The gene calls are TRBV3-1 and TRBJ1-5, with no clear D. The CDR3 totals 14 residues. Per germline, CDR1 LGHDT and CDR2 YNNKEL (reference sequence). As DNA, the CDR3 is TGTGCCAGCAGTCAAGGATGGGAGAATCAGCCCCAGCATTTT. Translation gives CASSQGWENQPQHF.

The sample holds many counts of this clonotype. V and J are TRBV15 and TRBJ2-1; D perhaps matches TRBD1 (6 bases). V gave up 1 base and J gave up 7 bases, with 14 bases separating them. This CDR3 has 15 residues. Germline V gene sequence: CDR1 LNHNV, CDR2 YYDKDF (reference sequence). The CDR3 DNA reads TGTGCCACCAGCAGAGCCCCCGGGACATTTAATGAGCAGTTCTTC. Amino acids: CATSRAPGTFNEQFF.

The sample holds many counts of this clonotype. The chain carries TRBV14 and TRBJ1-6; tentatively, D is TRBD1 (5 bases). The germline V gene has CDR1 SGHDN and CDR2 FVKESK. The CDR3 is made up of 17 amino acids. Trimming cost V 1 base and J 2 bases, with 12 bases left between them. Here the CDR3 DNA reads TGTGCCAGCAGCCAAGGATTTGGGGGAACCTATAATTCACCCCTCCACTTT. The encoded protein is CASSQGFGGTYNSPLHF.

At least ten counts were recorded for this clonotype. V is TRBV29-1 and J is TRBJ1-1; the D gene is possibly TRBD1 (6 bases). CDR3 length: 12 residues. Germline loops: CDR1 SQVTM, CDR2 ANQGSEA. Between the trimmed V and J ends, which lost 5 bases and 1 base, there was a span of 8 bases. CDR3 region: CSVTGPNTEAFF. The DNA of the CDR3 is TGCAGCGTTACAGGGCCGAACACTGAAGCTTTCTTT.

The chain links TRBV28 to TRBJ2-5; TRBD2 might be the D (6 bases). The germline V and J ends were trimmed by 5 bases and 4 bases, with 14 bases remaining between them. The CDR3 runs 14 residues. The germline CDR1 and CDR2 sequences are MDHEN and SYDVKM. This CDR3 is CASSRLGAGETQYF. Here the CDR3 DNA reads TGTGCCAGCAGTCGTCTAGGAGCGGGAGAGACCCAGTACTTC. The entire variable domain, with the rest obtained from reference TRBV28 and TRBJ2-5, is as follows: DVKVTQSSRYLVKRTGEKVFLECVQDMDHENMFWYRQDPGLGLRLIYFSYDVKMKEKGDIPEGYSVSREKKERFSLILESASTNQTSMYLCASSRLGAGETQYFGPGTRLLVL.

V is TRBV11-3 and J is TRBJ2-1; D is undetermined. The CDR3 contains 12 residues. Germline CDR1 reads SGHNT; CDR2 reads YENEEA. V lost 3 bases to trimming and J lost 6 bases, with 6 bases between them. CDR3 loop: CASSFNVNEQFF. DNA of the CDR3: TGTGCCAGCAGCTTTAACGTCAATGAGCAGTTCTTC.

This clonotype has ten or more counts. This chain links TRBV11-2 with TRBJ2-6; TRBD1 matches at 8 bases. Germline V gene lookup returns CDR1 SGHAT and CDR2 FQNNGV. The CDR3 has 17 residues. The V segment lost 5 bases and the J segment 1 base; nucleotides outside the gene matches: 7. The CDR3, as DNA: TGTGCCAGCAGCACTGACAGGGGTCTTTCTGGGGCCAACGTCCTGACTTTC. It yields the protein CASSTDRGLSGANVLTF.

This clonotype was found a few times. The chain's CDR3 is CSAQTMNTEAFF. The CDR3 region has the DNA TGCAGTGCTCAGACAATGAACACTGAAGCTTTCTTT. V usage is TRBV20-1 and J usage is TRBJ1-1; the D is unclear. The germline V and J ends were trimmed by 5 bases and 0 bases, with 7 bases remaining between them. This CDR3 spans 12 amino acids. Germline values: CDR1 DFQATT, CDR2 SNEGSKA (reference sequence).